These 25 T cell receptor beta chains were sequenced from one sample in a study of T cells in Graves' hyperthyroidism and ophthalmopathy. TCR beta CDR3 regions were amplified from RNA transcripts. First-round RT-PCR targeting the TCR CDR3 was performed with the HTBI primer set. TCRdb re-called the multiplex PCR reads through MiXCR, storing one row per CDR3 protein. The table has about 350,000 distinct CDR3 sequences, about a sixth seen once. The sequenced sample consisted of blood. These receptors all stem from a woman between 35 and 50 years old with Graves' ophthalmopathy.

Ten or more counts support this clonotype. The chain couples TRBV28 to TRBJ1-3, with D hard to call. V was cut by 3 bases and J by 0 bases, with 9 bases left in between. The CDR3 has 15 amino acids. Germline CDR1 and CDR2: MDHEN and SYDVKM. CDR3 in DNA: TGTGCCAGCAGTTTCGAGCTTTTCTCTGGAAACACCATATATTTT. The encoded protein is CASSFELFSGNTIYF.

At least ten counts were recorded for this clonotype. V and J are TRBV20-1 and TRBJ2-7; TRBD1 matches at 8 bases. CDR1 is DFQATT and CDR2 is SNEGSKA in the germline V gene (reference sequence). The J segment lost 1 base and the V segment lost 6 bases, leaving 2 bases of the junction unmatched. The CDR3 covers 12 residues. CDR3 region: CSAGQGSYEQYF. The CDR3 coding sequence is TGCAGTGCAGGACAGGGTTCCTACGAGCAGTACTTC.

This clonotype occurred many times. The chain employs TRBV6-1 and TRBJ2-7, with D uncertain. CDR1 and CDR2 (germline): MNHNS, SASEGT. The CDR3 spans 13 residues. V was cut by 5 bases and J by 2 bases, with 10 bases left in between. The CDR3 DNA sequence: TGTGCCAGCAGTAAGACGGATACCTACGAGCAGTACTTC. Protein: CASSKTDTYEQYF.

This clonotype was picked up a small number of times. The rearrangement links TRBV13 to TRBJ2-4; 9 bases line up with TRBD1. Looked up from germline, CDR1 is PRHDT and CDR2 is FYEKMQ (reference sequence). With V trimmed by 5 bases and J by 2 bases, 10 bases remained unmatched. This CDR3 contains 17 residues. For the CDR3, the DNA is TGTGCCAGCAGCCACAGGGGGCAGGGAGAATCCAAAAACATTCAGTACTTC. Protein product: CASSHRGQGESKNIQYF.

This clonotype was counted ten times or more. The V gene is TRBV6-5, the J gene TRBJ1-5; TRBD1 is a possible D gene (5 bases). The CDR3 consists of 14 residues. V dropped 2 bases and J dropped 7 bases, with 12 bases sitting between them. Germline CDR1 reads MNHEY; CDR2 reads SVGAGI. The CDR3, as DNA: TGTGCCAGCAGTTACGCAGGGTCTTGGCAGCCCCAGCATTTT. Translating gives CASSYAGSWQPQHF.

This clonotype was seen at least ten times. The chain recombines TRBV29-1 with TRBJ1-2; possible D gene TRBD1, 6 bases. Germline values: CDR1 SQVTM, CDR2 ANQGSEA. The CDR3 sequence is 14 residues long. V shed 4 bases and J shed 3 bases, with 15 bases lying between them. CDR3 sequence: CSVVGGLGDYGYTF. The CDR3, as DNA: TGCAGCGTTGTCGGGGGGCTGGGAGACTATGGCTACACCTTC.

In this sample, this clonotype turned up many times. This rearrangement joins TRBV6-4 to TRBJ2-7; perhaps TRBD2 as D (5 bases). V lost 5 bases, J lost 3 bases, and 23 bases lay in between. CDR3 length: 17 amino acids. Germline V gene sequence: CDR1 MRHNA, CDR2 SNTAGT. CDR3 coding DNA: TGTGCCAGCAGTCCGAACCCGGACGTACGAGACTACTACGAGCAGTACTTC. This translates into CASSPNPDVRDYYEQYF.

The V gene is TRBV4-3, the J gene TRBJ1-6; D ambiguous. The CDR3 is 15 residues long. Trimming shortened V by 1 base and J by 7 bases, and 11 bases separated the two germline ends. Germline CDR1 and CDR2: LGHNA and YSLEER. The CDR3 region is CASSQVGLYNSPLHF. CDR3 sequence (DNA): TGCGCCAGCAGCCAAGTCGGACTCTACAATTCACCCCTCCACTTT.

This chain connects TRBV27 to TRBJ1-2, with D possibly matching TRBD1 (5 bases). V shed 9 bases and J shed 6 bases, with 14 bases lying between them. Germline V gene sequence: CDR1 MNHEY, CDR2 SMNVEV (reference sequence). The CDR3 length is 12 residues. The CDR3 sequence: CARNRGRDGYTF. CDR3 bases: TGTGCCAGAAATCGGGGACGGGATGGCTACACCTTC.

This clonotype was seen ten or more times. This chain joins TRBV12-3 or TRBV12-4 and TRBJ2-7, with D uncertain. The V and J ends lost 3 bases and 2 bases respectively, with 14 bases between them. This CDR3 has 15 amino acids. The CDR3 DNA reads as TGTGCCAGCAGTTTTTGGGGTCGGAGAGCCTACGAGCAGTACTTC. As protein: CASSFWGRRAYEQYF.

The sample holds many counts of this clonotype. V gene TRBV28 combines with J gene TRBJ2-5, with D tentatively TRBD1 (5 bases). Germline V gene sequence: CDR1 MDHEN, CDR2 SYDVKM. This CDR3 is 15 amino acids long. V lost 3 bases, J lost 5 bases, and 16 bases lay in between. This CDR3 reads CASSFQLGQKETQYF. CDR3 DNA sequence: TGTGCCAGCAGTTTCCAACTGGGGCAGAAGGAGACCCAGTACTTC.

This clonotype was recorded many times. The chain links TRBV6-2 or TRBV6-3 to TRBJ2-2, with TRBD2 matching 8 bases. The CDR3 extends over 18 amino acids. Germline V CDR1 and CDR2: MNHEY, SVGEGT. Trimming removed 6 bases from V and 7 bases from J; junction bases left unmatched: 19. CDR3 protein: CASSPLRLARGGGGELFF. Written as DNA, the CDR3 is TGTGCCAGCAGCCCGCTAAGACTAGCGAGAGGTGGAGGCGGGGAGCTGTTTTTT.

The sample holds many counts of this clonotype. The chain recombines TRBV28 with TRBJ1-5; D might be TRBD1 (6 bases). This CDR3 is built from 14 residues. Germline V CDR1 and CDR2: MDHEN, SYDVKM. V lost 6 bases and J lost 7, with 16 bases in between. The CDR3 DNA reads as TGTGCCAGCAGACCTACAGGGTTAGGGCAGCCCCAGCATTTT. It codes for CASRPTGLGQPQHF.

This clonotype was detected many times. CDR3 nucleotide sequence: TGTGCCAGCAGTCCTCCCCGGGTCCAAGAGACCCAGTACTTC. It yields the protein CASSPPRVQETQYF. The chain is built from TRBV28 and TRBJ2-5; D unresolved. The germline gives CDR1 MDHEN, CDR2 SYDVKM. The CDR3 spans 14 residues. V was clipped by 5 bases and J by 1 base, with 11 bases between them.

The genes are TRBV12-3 or TRBV12-4 and TRBJ2-6; 12 bases align to TRBD1. J lost 3 bases, V lost 6 bases, and 6 bases had no gene match. This CDR3 is built from 17 residues. This CDR3 is CASRLGQGAVGANVLTF. The CDR3 DNA is TGTGCCAGCAGGCTGGGACAGGGGGCTGTTGGGGCCAACGTCCTGACTTTC.

This clonotype was counted many times. The V call is TRBV2, the J call TRBJ1-1, with 11 bases fitting TRBD1. CDR1 is SNHLY, CDR2 FYNNEI, per germline. The CDR3 spans 14 residues. Trimming at V came to 8 bases and at J to 6 bases, leaving 8 bases not matched to a gene. The CDR3 is CASVMWDRGSEAFF. DNA of the CDR3: TGTGCCAGCGTTATGTGGGACAGGGGGTCTGAAGCTTTCTTT.

The V gene is TRBV28, the J gene TRBJ2-5; TRBD2 aligns across 7 bases. This CDR3 is built from 17 residues. V lost 5 bases to trimming and J lost 2 bases; unmatched junction nucleotides: 14. Germline V lookup: CDR1 MDHEN, CDR2 SYDVKM. The CDR3 loop reads CASSLPGLAGEQETQYF. CDR3 nucleotides: TGTGCCAGCAGTCTCCCGGGATTAGCGGGTGAACAAGAGACCCAGTACTTC.

This clonotype was seen many times. The chain links TRBV28 to TRBJ2-7; D uncertain. The CDR3 is made up of 12 amino acids. V lost 5 bases and J 3 bases, leaving 8 bases between the germline ends. The germline V gene has CDR1 MDHEN and CDR2 SYDVKM. CDR3 DNA: TGTGCCAGCAGTCCAATATACTACGAGCAGTACTTC. It translates to CASSPIYYEQYF.

This clonotype has ten or more counts. This CDR3 is CASSEGGVAYSYEQYF. CDR3 DNA sequence: TGTGCCAGCAGTGAAGGTGGAGTAGCCTACTCCTACGAGCAGTACTTC. V is TRBV25-1 and J is TRBJ2-7, with no clear D. V shed 2 bases and J shed 0 bases, with 14 bases lying between them. This CDR3 comprises 16 residues. CDR1 is MGHDK and CDR2 is SYGVNS in the germline V gene.

Only one count was recorded for this clonotype. The chain is built from TRBV11-1 and TRBJ2-7; D uncertain. From germline, CDR1 is SGHAT and CDR2 FQDESV (reference sequence). V was trimmed by 7 bases and J by 3 bases, leaving 25 bases between them. This CDR3 is built from 17 residues. The CDR3 spells CASIRPSGLGDGYEQYF. The CDR3 DNA reads TGTGCCAGCATCCGTCCCTCGGGTCTGGGTGATGGCTACGAGCAGTACTTC.

This clonotype was seen at least ten times. The chain recombines TRBV28 with TRBJ2-5, with TRBD2 matching 7 bases. The trim removed 5 bases at V and 4 bases at J, leaving 10 bases unmatched. This CDR3 has 15 amino acids. Germline CDR1 and CDR2: MDHEN and SYDVKM. The CDR3 nucleotides are TGTGCCAGCAGTGAGGTCAGGGAGGGCCTAGAGACCCAGTACTTC. Translating gives CASSEVREGLETQYF.

At least ten counts were recorded for this clonotype. The gene calls are TRBV13 and TRBJ2-7; the match to TRBD2 covers 9 bases. With V trimmed by 0 bases and J by 2 bases, 8 bases remained unmatched. The CDR3 loop spans 17 amino acids. Per the germline V gene, CDR1 is PRHDT and CDR2 is FYEKMQ (reference sequence). CDR3 in DNA: TGTGCCAGCAGCTTAGGGGCCGGCGGGAGGGCCGCCTACGAGCAGTACTTC. As protein: CASSLGAGGRAAYEQYF.

This clonotype appeared many times. This chain joins TRBV7-3 and TRBJ2-5, with D hard to call. V was cut by 4 bases and J by 1 base, with 7 bases left in between. The CDR3 contains 13 residues. Germline V gene data show CDR1 as SGHTA and CDR2 as FQGTGA. CDR3 nucleotides: TGTGCCAGCAGCTCAACAGCCCAAGAGACCCAGTACTTC. Protein sequence: CASSSTAQETQYF.

The sample holds many counts of this clonotype. This chain uses TRBV12-5 with TRBJ1-1; TRBD1 matches at 7 bases. J gave up 11 bases and V 0 bases, and 9 bases lay outside the gene matches. CDR1 is LGHNT, CDR2 FRNRAP, per germline. This CDR3 is built from 14 residues. The CDR3 nucleotides read TGTGCTAGTGGTTTGGTAAGAGGGGGCCAGGGGGCTTTCTTT. Protein sequence: CASGLVRGGQGAFF. Using reference TRBV12-5 and TRBJ1-1 for the parts outside the CDR3, the full variable domain is DARVTQTPRHKVTEMGQEVTMRCQPILGHNTVFWYRQTMMQGLELLAYFRNRAPLDDSGMPKDRFSAEMPDATLATLKIQPSEPRDSAVYFCASGLVRGGQGAFFGQGTRLTVV.

This rearrangement joins TRBV7-2 to TRBJ1-5, with 7 bases fitting TRBD1. The CDR3 consists of 20 residues. Germline V CDR1 and CDR2: SGHTA, FQGNSA. The V gene end was trimmed by 5 bases and the J gene end by 0 bases; junction bases not matched to a gene: 19. The CDR3 is CASSVRHLPGQPYSNQPQHF. DNA for the CDR3: TGTGCCAGCAGCGTCCGTCACTTACCGGGACAGCCCTATAGCAATCAGCCCCAGCATTTT.